What follows are 18 T cell receptor beta chains derived from one specimen sequenced in a study of cytomegalovirus exposure and HLA in healthy donors. The assay was immunoSEQ multiplex PCR, and TCRdb's table has in-frame clones only and misses some. The data hold 100,000 to 150,000 clones, with roughly 87% observed a single time. The source material was PBMCs. Source of these receptors: a woman under 30 in good health and CMV-seronegative.

The CDR3 region is CASRAGTDRGFEAFF. CDR3 nucleotide sequence: TGTGCCAGCAGGGCCGGAACCGACAGGGGGTTTGAAGCTTTCTTT. The J gene is TRBJ1-1, the V gene TRBV6-1; the match to TRBD1 covers 9 bases. The CDR3 totals 15 residues. Germline V lookup: CDR1 MNHNS, CDR2 SASEGT. With 6 bases clipped from V and 7 bases from J, the junction kept 12 bases outside the gene matches.

This chain joins TRBV7-9 and TRBJ1-5, with no clear D. CDR3 length: 13 amino acids. V was clipped by 3 bases and J by 2 bases, with 5 bases between them. From germline, CDR1 is SEHNR and CDR2 FQNEAQ (reference sequence). The CDR3: CASSFGGNQPQHF. The CDR3 coding sequence is TGTGCCAGCAGCTTCGGGGGCAATCAGCCCCAGCATTTT. The complete variable domain, with remaining parts taken from reference TRBV7-9 and TRBJ1-5, reads DTGVSQNPRHKITKRGQNVTFRCDPISEHNRLYWYRQTLGQGPEFLTYFQNEAQLEKSRLLSDRFSAERPKGSFSTLEIQRTEQGDSAMYLCASSFGGNQPQHFGDGTRLSIL.

CDR3 sequence reads: CASSGTGLDGAFF. CDR3 coding DNA: TGTGCCAGCAGTGGTACAGGGCTAGATGGGGCTTTCTTT. V usage is TRBV2 and J usage is TRBJ1-1, with D tentatively TRBD1 (6 bases). CDR1 SNHLY and CDR2 FYNNEI come from the germline V gene. This CDR3 contains 13 residues. The V and J ends lost 4 bases and 11 bases respectively, with 17 bases between them.

The chain is built from TRBV10-3 and TRBJ1-5; D might be TRBD1 (5 bases). The CDR3 sequence is 16 residues long. CDR1 and CDR2 from the germline V gene are ENHRY and SYGVKD. Deletions cut 6 bases from V and 2 bases from J, with 17 bases between. As DNA, the CDR3 is TGTGCCATCAGCAACCCCTCTCCGGGGGGCAATCAGCCCCAGCATTTT. Translating gives CAISNPSPGGNQPQHF.

V gene TRBV2 combines with J gene TRBJ2-1, with a possible D match to TRBD2 (5 bases). Germline CDR1 SNHLY, CDR2 FYNNEI. CDR3 size: 14 residues. V was shortened by 6 bases and J by 5 bases, with 14 bases between the two germline ends. CDR3 residues: CASRELGWDNEQFF. The CDR3 DNA sequence: TGTGCCAGCAGAGAACTAGGATGGGACAATGAGCAGTTCTTC.

The rearrangement links TRBV29-1 to TRBJ1-2; D is unresolved. The germline gives CDR1 SQVTM, CDR2 ANQGSEA. Trimming took 2 bases from V and 8 from J, leaving 12 bases between them. The CDR3 is 12 amino acids. The chain's CDR3 is CSVEKGEWGYTF. In DNA, the CDR3 is TGCAGCGTTGAAAAGGGAGAATGGGGCTACACCTTC.

This clone was counted a single time. The genes are TRBV9 and TRBJ2-7; TRBD2 matches at 9 bases. The length of the CDR3 is 15 residues. Germline lookup yields CDR1 SGDLS and CDR2 YYNGEE. V was clipped by 4 bases and J by 2 bases; unmatched bases: 7. In DNA, the CDR3 is TGTGCCAGCAGCCCCAGCGGGGGGCACACCTACGAGCAGTACTTC. This codes for CASSPSGGHTYEQYF.

This sequence joins TRBV5-1 and TRBJ2-1, with TRBD2 matching over 9 bases. CDR3 length: 17 residues. Trimming removed 0 bases from V and 5 bases from J; junction bases left unmatched: 9. Germline V gives CDR1 SGHRS, CDR2 YFSETQ. The CDR3 DNA reads as TGCGCCAGCAGCTTGGGTATTTTGGCTAGCGGGGACAATGAGCAGTTCTTC. Translation gives CASSLGILASGDNEQFF.

The chain is built from TRBV18 and TRBJ2-3, with D maybe TRBD1 (5 bases). The CDR3 extends over 13 amino acids. CDR1 and CDR2 (germline): KGHSH, LQKENI. Trimming left V 6 bases short and J 0 bases short, with 7 bases between. CDR3 residues: CASSAGSTDTQYF. The CDR3 DNA follows: TGTGCCAGCTCCGCAGGGAGCACAGATACGCAGTATTTT.

The V gene is TRBV4-1, the J gene TRBJ2-2, with D tentatively TRBD2 (5 bases). Germline assignment: CDR1 MGHRA and CDR2 YSYEKL. Trimming shortened V by 2 bases and J by 0 bases, and 13 bases separated the two germline ends. This CDR3 has 17 residues. This CDR3 reads CASSQYSGNTNTGELFF. The CDR3 DNA follows: TGCGCCAGCAGCCAATACTCGGGAAACACGAACACCGGGGAGCTGTTTTTT.

The J gene is TRBJ1-3, the V gene TRBV29-1; D unresolved. V was pared by 6 bases and J by 0 bases, with 9 bases between. The CDR3 consists of 13 residues. Germline V CDR1 and CDR2: SQVTM, ANQGSEA. CDR3 coding DNA: TGCAGCGTACTAAAGGACTCTGGAAACACCATATATTTT. Protein product: CSVLKDSGNTIYF.

The DNA for the CDR3 is TGTGCCAGCAGCCAGGACAGAAACTATGGCTACACCTTC. Its protein product is CASSQDRNYGYTF. V and J are TRBV7-6 and TRBJ1-2; D may be TRBD1 (6 bases). The V and J ends lost 5 bases and 2 bases respectively, with 9 bases between them. The CDR3 contains 13 residues. Germline-derived CDR1 and CDR2 are SGHVS and FNYEAQ.

V usage is TRBV19 and J usage is TRBJ1-2; the match to TRBD1 covers 10 bases. V lost 4 bases, J lost 5 bases, and 19 bases stayed unmatched. Germline values: CDR1 LNHDA, CDR2 SQIVND (reference sequence). This CDR3 spans 19 amino acids. The CDR3 loop is CASSRYQSIGTGVGYGYTF. In DNA, the CDR3 is TGTGCCAGTAGTAGATATCAATCCATTGGGACAGGGGTTGGTTATGGCTACACCTTC.

The chain is built from TRBV7-3 and TRBJ2-1; TRBD2 matches 7 bases. CDR3 length: 13 residues. Germline CDR1 is SGHTA and CDR2 is FQGTGA. J was trimmed by 9 bases and V by 0 bases; bases with no gene match: 2. This CDR3 is CASSLTSGGEQFF. The CDR3 DNA reads as TGTGCCAGCAGCTTAACGTCGGGGGGTGAGCAGTTCTTC.

This clone has a handful of counts. The V and J genes are TRBV5-1 and TRBJ1-1; D is perhaps TRBD1 (5 bases). The V gene lost 2 bases and the J gene lost 1 base, with 9 bases spanning the gap. Germline V lookup: CDR1 SGHRS, CDR2 YFSETQ. This CDR3 spans 14 amino acids. The CDR3 region is CASSLGVGNTEAFF. DNA for the CDR3: TGCGCCAGCAGCTTAGGGGTGGGGAACACTGAAGCTTTCTTT.

The gene calls are TRBV5-4 and TRBJ2-4; the D gene is possibly TRBD1 (6 bases). CDR3 length: 13 residues. Trimming cost V 0 bases and J 13 bases, with 14 bases left between them. Germline assignment: CDR1 SGHNT and CDR2 YYREEE (reference sequence). The CDR3 DNA reads as TGTGCCAGCAGCTTGGATCGGCAGGGGATACAGTACTTC. As protein: CASSLDRQGIQYF.

J is TRBJ2-5 and V is TRBV7-9; 10 nucleotides agree with TRBD2. Trimming removed 5 bases from V and 8 bases from J; junction bases left unmatched: 20. In germline, CDR1 is SEHNR, CDR2 FQNEAQ (reference sequence). This CDR3 is built from 18 residues. The CDR3 loop reads CASSPAEWYSGGPVTQYF. CDR3 nucleotide sequence: TGTGCCAGCAGCCCAGCTGAATGGTATAGCGGGGGGCCAGTAACCCAGTACTTC.

The V and J genes are TRBV6-5 and TRBJ1-2; no clear D. The ends were cut back, 2 bases at V and 3 bases at J, with 7 bases in the middle. The CDR3 is 13 amino acids. Germline V gene sequence: CDR1 MNHEY, CDR2 SVGAGI. The CDR3 region is CASSYKTHYGYTF. CDR3 sequence (DNA): TGTGCCAGCAGTTACAAGACACACTATGGCTACACCTTC.